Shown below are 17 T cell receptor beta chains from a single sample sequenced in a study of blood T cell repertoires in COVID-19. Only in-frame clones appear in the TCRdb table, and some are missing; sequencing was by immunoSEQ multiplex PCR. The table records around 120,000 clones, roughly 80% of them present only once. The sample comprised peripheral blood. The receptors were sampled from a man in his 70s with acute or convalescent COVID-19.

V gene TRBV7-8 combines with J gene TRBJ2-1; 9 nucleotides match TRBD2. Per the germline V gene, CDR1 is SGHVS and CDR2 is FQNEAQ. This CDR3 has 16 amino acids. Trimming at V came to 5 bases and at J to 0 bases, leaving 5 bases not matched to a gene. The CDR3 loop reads CASSLLSGSSYNEQFF. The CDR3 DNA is TGTGCCAGCAGCCTCCTTAGCGGGAGCTCCTACAATGAGCAGTTCTTC.

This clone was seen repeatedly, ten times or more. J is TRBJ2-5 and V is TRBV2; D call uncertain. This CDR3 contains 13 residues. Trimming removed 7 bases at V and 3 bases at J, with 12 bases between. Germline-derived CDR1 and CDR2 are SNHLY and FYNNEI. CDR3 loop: CASNSQPEETQYF. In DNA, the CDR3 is TGTGCCAGCAATAGCCAGCCTGAAGAGACCCAGTACTTC. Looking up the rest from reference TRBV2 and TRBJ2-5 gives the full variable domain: EPEVTQTPSHQVTQMGQEVILRCVPISNHLYFYWYRQILGQKVEFLVSFYNNEISEKSEIFDDQFSVERPDGSNFTLKIRSTKLEDSAMYFCASNSQPEETQYFGPGTRLLVL.

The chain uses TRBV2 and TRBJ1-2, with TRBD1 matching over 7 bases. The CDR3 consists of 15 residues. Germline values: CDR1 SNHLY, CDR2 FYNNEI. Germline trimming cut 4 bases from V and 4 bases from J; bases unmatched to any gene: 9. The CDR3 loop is CASSVIRDSVYGYTF. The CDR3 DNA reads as TGTGCCAGCAGTGTGATCCGGGACAGCGTCTATGGCTACACCTTC.

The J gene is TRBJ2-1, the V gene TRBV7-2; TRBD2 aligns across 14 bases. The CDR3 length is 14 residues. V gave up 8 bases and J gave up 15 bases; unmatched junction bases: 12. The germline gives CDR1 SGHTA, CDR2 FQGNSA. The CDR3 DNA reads TGTGCCAGCCGAGGGACTAGCGGGGGCCCCGGGGGGTTCTTC. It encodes CASRGTSGGPGGFF.

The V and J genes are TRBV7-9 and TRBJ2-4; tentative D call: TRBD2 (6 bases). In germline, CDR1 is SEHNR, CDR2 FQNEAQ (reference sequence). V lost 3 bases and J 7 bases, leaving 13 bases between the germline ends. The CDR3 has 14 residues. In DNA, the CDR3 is TGTGCCAGCAGCTTCCCCCGGGAGCCTAACATTCAGTACTTC. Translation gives CASSFPREPNIQYF.

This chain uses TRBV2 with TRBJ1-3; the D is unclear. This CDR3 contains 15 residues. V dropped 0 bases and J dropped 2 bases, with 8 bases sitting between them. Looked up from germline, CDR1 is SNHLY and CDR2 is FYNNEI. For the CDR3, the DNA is TGTGCCAGCAGTGAAGCGGACGGGGCTGGAAACACCATATATTTT. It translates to CASSEADGAGNTIYF.

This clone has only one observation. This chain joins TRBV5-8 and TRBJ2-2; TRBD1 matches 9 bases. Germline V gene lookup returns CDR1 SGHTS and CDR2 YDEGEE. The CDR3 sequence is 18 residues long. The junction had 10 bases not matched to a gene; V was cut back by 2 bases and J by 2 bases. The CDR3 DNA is TGTGCCAGCAGCTTTTGGCTTGGGACAGGGACAAACACCGGGGAGCTGTTTTTT. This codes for CASSFWLGTGTNTGELFF.

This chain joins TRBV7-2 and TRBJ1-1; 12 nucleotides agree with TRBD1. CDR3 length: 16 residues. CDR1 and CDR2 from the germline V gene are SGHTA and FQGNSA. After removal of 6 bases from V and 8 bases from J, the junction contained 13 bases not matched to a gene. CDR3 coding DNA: TGTGCCAGCAGTCAAGCCACCGGGACAGGGGGCGCGGAAGCTTTCTTT. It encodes CASSQATGTGGAEAFF.

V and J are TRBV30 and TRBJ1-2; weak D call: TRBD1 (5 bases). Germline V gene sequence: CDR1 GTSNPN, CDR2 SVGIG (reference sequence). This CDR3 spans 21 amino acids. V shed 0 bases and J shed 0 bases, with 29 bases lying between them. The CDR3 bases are TGTGCCTGGAGTGTAACAAACCAGGGTCTTATTCTACCGATCGCTAACTATGGCTACACCTTC. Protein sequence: CAWSVTNQGLILPIANYGYTF.

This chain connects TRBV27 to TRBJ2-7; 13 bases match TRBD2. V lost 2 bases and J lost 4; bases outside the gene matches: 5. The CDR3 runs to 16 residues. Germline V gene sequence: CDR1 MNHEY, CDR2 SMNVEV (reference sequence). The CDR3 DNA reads TGTGCCAGCAGTTTAATAGGGACTAGCGGGACGTACGAGCAGTACTTC. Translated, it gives CASSLIGTSGTYEQYF.

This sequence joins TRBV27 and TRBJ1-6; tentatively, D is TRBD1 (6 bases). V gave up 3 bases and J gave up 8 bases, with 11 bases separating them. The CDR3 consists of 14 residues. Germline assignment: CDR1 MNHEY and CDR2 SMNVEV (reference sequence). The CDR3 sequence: CASSLQGLYSPLHF. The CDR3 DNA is TGTGCCAGCAGTTTGCAGGGGTTATATTCACCCCTCCACTTT.

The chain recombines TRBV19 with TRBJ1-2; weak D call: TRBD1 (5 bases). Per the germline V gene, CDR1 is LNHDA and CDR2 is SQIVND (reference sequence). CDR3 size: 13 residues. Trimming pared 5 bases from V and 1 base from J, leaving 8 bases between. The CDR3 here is CASSPTDNYGYTF. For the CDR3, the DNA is TGTGCCAGTAGTCCGACAGATAACTATGGCTACACCTTC. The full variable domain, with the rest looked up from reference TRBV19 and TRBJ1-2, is DGGITQSPKYLFRKEGQNVTLSCEQNLNHDAMYWYRQDPGQGLRLIYYSQIVNDFQKGDIAEGYSVSREKKESFPLTVTSAQKNPTAFYLCASSPTDNYGYTFGSGTRLTVV.

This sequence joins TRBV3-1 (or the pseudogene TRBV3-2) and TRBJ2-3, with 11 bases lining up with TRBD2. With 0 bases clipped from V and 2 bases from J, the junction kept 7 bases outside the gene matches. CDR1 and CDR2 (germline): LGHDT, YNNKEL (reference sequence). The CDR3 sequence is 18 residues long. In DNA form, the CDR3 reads TGTGCCAGCAGCCAAGATTTGGGACTAGCGGACATCACAGATACGCAGTATTTT. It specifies CASSQDLGLADITDTQYF.

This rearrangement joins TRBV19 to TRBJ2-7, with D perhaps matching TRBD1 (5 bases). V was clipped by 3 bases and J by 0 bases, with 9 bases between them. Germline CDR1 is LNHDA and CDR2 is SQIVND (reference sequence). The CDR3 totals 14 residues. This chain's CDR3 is CASSMTALSYEQYF. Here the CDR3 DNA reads TGTGCCAGTAGTATGACAGCCCTCTCCTACGAGCAGTACTTC.

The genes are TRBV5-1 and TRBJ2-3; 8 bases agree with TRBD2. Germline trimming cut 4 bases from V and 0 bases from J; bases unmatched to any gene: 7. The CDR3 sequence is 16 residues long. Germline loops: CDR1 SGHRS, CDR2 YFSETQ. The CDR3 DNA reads TGCGCCAGCAGCGTAAATAGCGGGGCTAGCACAGATACGCAGTATTTT. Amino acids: CASSVNSGASTDTQYF.

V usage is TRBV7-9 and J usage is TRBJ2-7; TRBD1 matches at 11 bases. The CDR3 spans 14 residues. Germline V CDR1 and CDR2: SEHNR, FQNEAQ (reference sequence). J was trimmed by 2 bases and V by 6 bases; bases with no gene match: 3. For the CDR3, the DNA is TGTGCCAGCAGTAGGACAGGGGGCACCTACGAGCAGTACTTC. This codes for CASSRTGGTYEQYF.

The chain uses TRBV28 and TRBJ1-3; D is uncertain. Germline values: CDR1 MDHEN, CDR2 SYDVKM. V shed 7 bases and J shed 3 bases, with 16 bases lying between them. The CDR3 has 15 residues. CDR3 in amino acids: CASNWRVSGGNTIYF. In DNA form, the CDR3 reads TGTGCCAGCAATTGGAGGGTTTCTGGTGGAAACACCATATATTTT.